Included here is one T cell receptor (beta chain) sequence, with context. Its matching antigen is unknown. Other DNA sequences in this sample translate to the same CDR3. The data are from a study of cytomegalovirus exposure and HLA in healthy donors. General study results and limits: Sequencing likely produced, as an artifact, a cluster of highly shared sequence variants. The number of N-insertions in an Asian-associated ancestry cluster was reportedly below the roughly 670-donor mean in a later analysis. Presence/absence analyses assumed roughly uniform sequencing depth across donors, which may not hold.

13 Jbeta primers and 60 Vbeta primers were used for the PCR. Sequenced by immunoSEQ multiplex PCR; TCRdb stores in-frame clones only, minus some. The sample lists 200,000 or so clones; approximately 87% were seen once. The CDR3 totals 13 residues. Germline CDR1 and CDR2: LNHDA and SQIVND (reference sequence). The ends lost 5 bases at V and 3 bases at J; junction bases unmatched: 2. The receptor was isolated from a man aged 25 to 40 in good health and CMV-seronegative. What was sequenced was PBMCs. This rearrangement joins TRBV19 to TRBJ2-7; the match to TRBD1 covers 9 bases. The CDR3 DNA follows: TGTGCCAGTAGTGCGGGACAGGGCTACGAGCAGTACTTC. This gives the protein CASSAGQGYEQYF.